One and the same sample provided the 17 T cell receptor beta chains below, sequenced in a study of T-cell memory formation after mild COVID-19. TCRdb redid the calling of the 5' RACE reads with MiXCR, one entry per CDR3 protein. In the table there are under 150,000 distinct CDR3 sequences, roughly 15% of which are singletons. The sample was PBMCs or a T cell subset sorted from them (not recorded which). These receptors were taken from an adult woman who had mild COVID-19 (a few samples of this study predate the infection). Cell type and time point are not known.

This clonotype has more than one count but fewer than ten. Here the CDR3 reads CASRPAGTGGKDYGYTF. The CDR3 DNA is TGTGCCAGCAGGCCTGCCGGGACAGGGGGAAAGGACTATGGCTACACCTTC. The chain links TRBV27 to TRBJ1-2; 11 nucleotides align to TRBD1. From germline, CDR1 is MNHEY and CDR2 SMNVEV (reference sequence). V was pared by 6 bases and J by 3 bases, with 12 bases of the junction left unmatched. This CDR3 spans 17 amino acids.

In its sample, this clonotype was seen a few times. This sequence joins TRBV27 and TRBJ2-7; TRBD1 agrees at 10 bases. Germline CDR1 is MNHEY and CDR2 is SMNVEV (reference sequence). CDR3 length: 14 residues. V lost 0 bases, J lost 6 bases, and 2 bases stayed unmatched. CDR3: CASSLSTGGSEQYF. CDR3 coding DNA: TGTGCCAGCAGTTTATCGACAGGGGGCAGCGAGCAGTACTTC.

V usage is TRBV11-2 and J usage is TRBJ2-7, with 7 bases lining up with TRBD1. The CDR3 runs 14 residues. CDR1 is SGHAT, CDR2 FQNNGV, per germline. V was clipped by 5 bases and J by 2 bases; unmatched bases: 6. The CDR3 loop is CASSPGTVTYEQYF. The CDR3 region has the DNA TGTGCCAGCAGCCCCGGGACAGTTACCTACGAGCAGTACTTC.

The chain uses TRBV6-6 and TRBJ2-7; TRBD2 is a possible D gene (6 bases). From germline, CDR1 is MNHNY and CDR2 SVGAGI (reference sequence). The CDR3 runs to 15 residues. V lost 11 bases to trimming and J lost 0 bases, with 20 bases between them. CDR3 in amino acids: CAATNGGESSYEQYF. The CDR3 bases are TGTGCCGCTACTAATGGCGGGGAGAGCTCCTACGAGCAGTACTTC.

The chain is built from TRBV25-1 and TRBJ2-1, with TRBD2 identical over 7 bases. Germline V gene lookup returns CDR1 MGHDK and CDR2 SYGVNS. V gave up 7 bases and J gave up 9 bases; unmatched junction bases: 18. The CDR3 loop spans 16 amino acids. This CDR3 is CASKRTVGGIYGEQFF. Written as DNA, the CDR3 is TGTGCCAGCAAACGAACCGTCGGGGGGATTTACGGTGAGCAGTTCTTC.

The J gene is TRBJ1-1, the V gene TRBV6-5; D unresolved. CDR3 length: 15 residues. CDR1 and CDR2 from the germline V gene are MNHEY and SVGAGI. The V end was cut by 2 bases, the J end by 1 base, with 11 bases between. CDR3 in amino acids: CASSYGLSTNTEAFF. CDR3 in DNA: TGTGCCAGCAGTTACGGGTTATCTACGAACACTGAAGCTTTCTTT.

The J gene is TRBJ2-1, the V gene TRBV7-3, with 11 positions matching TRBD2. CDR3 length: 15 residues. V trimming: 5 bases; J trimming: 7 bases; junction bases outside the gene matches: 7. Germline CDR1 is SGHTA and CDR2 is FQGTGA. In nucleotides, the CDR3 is TGTGCCAGCAGCCGTACTAGCGGGGGTTGGAATGAGCAGTTCTTC. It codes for CASSRTSGGWNEQFF.

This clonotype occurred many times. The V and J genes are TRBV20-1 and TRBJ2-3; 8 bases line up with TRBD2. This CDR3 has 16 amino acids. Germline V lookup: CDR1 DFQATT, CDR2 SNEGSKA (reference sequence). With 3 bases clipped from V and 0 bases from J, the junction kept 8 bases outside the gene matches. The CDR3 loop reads CSASPILAASTDTQYF. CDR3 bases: TGCAGTGCTAGCCCCATACTAGCGGCTAGCACAGATACGCAGTATTTT.

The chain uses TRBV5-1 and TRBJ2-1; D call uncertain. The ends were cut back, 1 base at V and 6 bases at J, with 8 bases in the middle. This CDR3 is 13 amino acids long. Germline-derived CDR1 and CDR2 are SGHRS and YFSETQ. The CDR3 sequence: CASSLTYSNEQFF. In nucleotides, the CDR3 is TGCGCCAGCAGCTTGACCTACTCCAATGAGCAGTTCTTC.

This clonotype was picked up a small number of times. CDR3 DNA sequence: TGTGCCAGCAGCTGGGGACAGCTATTGAACACTGAAGCTTTCTTT. Its protein is CASSWGQLLNTEAFF. This chain uses TRBV7-8 with TRBJ1-1; 7 bases match TRBD1. Germline CDR1 reads SGHVS; CDR2 reads FQNEAQ. J was trimmed by 0 bases and V by 4 bases; bases with no gene match: 5. This CDR3 spans 15 amino acids.

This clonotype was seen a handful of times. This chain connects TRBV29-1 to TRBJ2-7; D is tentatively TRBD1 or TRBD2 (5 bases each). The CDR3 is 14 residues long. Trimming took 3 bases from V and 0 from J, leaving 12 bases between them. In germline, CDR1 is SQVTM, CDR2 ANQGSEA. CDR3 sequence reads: CSVDFEGSSYEQYF. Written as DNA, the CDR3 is TGCAGCGTTGATTTTGAGGGGAGCTCCTACGAGCAGTACTTC.

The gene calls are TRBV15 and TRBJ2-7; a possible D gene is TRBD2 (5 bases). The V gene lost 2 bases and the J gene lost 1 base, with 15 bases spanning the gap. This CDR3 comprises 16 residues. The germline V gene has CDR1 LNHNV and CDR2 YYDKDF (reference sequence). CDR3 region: CATSRFPLGDSYEQYF. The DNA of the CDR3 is TGTGCCACCAGCAGATTCCCCTTGGGAGATTCCTACGAGCAGTACTTC.

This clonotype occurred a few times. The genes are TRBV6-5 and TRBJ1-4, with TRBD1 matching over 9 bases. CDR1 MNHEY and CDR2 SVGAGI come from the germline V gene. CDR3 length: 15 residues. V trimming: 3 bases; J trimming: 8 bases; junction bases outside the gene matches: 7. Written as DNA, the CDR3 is TGTGCCAGCAGTTATATCGGGACAGGGAGAGAAAAACTGTTTTTT. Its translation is CASSYIGTGREKLFF.

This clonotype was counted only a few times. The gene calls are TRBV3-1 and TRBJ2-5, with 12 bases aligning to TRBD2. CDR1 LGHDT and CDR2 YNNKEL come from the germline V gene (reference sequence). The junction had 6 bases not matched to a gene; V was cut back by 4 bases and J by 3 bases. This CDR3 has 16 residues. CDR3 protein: CASSLRTSGEKETQYF. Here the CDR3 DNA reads TGTGCCAGCAGCCTAAGGACTAGCGGGGAAAAAGAGACCCAGTACTTC.

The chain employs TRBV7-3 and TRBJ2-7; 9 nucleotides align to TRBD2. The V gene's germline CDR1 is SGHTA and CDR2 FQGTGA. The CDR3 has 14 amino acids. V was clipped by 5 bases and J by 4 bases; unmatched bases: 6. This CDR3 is CASSSSGGGYEQYF. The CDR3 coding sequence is TGTGCCAGCAGCAGTAGCGGGGGTGGATACGAGCAGTACTTC. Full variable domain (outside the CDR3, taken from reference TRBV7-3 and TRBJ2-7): GAGVSQTPSNKVTEKGKYVELRCDPISGHTALYWYRQSLGQGPEFLIYFQGTGAADDSGLPNDRFFAVRPEGSVSTLKIQRTERGDSAVYLCASSSSGGGYEQYFGPGTRLTVT.

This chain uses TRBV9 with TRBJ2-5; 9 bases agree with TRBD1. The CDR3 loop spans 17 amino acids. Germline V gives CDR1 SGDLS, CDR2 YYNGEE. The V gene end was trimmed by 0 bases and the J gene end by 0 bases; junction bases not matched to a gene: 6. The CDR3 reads CASSVGGQGPYQETQYF. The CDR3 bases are TGTGCCAGCAGCGTAGGCGGACAGGGGCCTTACCAAGAGACCCAGTACTTC.

The CDR3 spells CASSGGGRNYEQYV. As DNA, the CDR3 is TGTGCCAGCAGTGGCGGGGGAAGGAACTACGAGCAGTACGTC. This chain links TRBV27 with TRBJ2-7; 7 bases match TRBD2. This CDR3 comprises 14 residues. Germline values: CDR1 MNHEY, CDR2 SMNVEV (reference sequence). The trim removed 5 bases at V and 3 bases at J, leaving 7 bases unmatched.